This record looks at one TCR beta chain sequence and its context. Antigen specificity is unknown. Germline V gene data show CDR1 as SGHAT and CDR2 as FQNNGV. Trimming shortened V by 5 bases and J by 5 bases, and 21 bases separated the two germline ends. This CDR3 comprises 16 residues. These data come from a study of tumor-infiltrating lymphocytes in glioblastoma multiforme. Study-level points and caveats: No surface-marker sorting into functional T cell subtypes was done. Unequal TCR RNA per T cell might skew measured clone sizes.

Multiple V-beta primers and a C-beta primer amplified TCRB from RNA. Input was approximately 0.48 ug total RNA, reverse-transcribed with a C-beta primer. These TCRB libraries lack any described unique molecular identifiers. In TCRdb, the multiplex PCR reads were re-called with MiXCR into one record per CDR3 protein. The sample contains about 15,000 distinct CDR3 sequences, under 85% of which appear only once. Sequenced sample: brain tumor tissue. V usage is TRBV11-2 and J usage is TRBJ1-2, with TRBD1 as a possible D gene (5 bases). The receptor comes from a male donor with glioblastoma. The CDR3 loop reads CASSPAGTLNDYGYTF. In DNA form, the CDR3 reads TGTGCCAGCAGCCCCGCCGGGACCCTTAATGATTATGGCTACACCTTC.